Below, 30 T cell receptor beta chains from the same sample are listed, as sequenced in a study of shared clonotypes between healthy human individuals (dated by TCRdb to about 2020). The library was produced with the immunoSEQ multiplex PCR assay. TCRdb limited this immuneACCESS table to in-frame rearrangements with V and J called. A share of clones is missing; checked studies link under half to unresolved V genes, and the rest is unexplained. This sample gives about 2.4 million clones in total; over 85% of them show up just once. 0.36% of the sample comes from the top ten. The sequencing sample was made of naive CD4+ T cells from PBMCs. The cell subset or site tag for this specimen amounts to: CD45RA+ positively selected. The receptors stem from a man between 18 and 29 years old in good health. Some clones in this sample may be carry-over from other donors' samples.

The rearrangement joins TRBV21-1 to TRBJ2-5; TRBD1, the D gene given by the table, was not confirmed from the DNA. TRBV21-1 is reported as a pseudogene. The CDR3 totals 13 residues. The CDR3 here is CASSSYCQAHKYF. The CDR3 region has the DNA TGTGCCAGCAGCAGCTATTGCCAGGCTCATAAGTACTTC.

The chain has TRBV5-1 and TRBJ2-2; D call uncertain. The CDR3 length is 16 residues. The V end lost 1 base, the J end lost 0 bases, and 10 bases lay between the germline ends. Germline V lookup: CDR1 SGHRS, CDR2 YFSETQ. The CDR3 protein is CASSLSASTNTGELFF. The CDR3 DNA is TGCGCCAGCAGCTTGAGCGCCTCCACGAACACCGGGGAGCTGTTTTTT.

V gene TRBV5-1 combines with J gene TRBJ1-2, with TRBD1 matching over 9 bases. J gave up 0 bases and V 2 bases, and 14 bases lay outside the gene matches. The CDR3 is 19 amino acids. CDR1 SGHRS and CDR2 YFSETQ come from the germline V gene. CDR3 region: CASSLGRGDRETANYGYTF. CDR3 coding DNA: TGCGCCAGCAGCTTAGGGCGAGGGGACAGGGAGACAGCTAACTATGGCTACACCTTC.

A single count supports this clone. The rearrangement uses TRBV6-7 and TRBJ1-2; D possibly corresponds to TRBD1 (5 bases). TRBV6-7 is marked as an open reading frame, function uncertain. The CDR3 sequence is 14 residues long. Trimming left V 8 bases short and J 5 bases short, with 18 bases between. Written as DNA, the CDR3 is TGTGCCAGCGGCTACATCTCTGAGGGGTATGGCTACACCTTC. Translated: CASGYISEGYGYTF.

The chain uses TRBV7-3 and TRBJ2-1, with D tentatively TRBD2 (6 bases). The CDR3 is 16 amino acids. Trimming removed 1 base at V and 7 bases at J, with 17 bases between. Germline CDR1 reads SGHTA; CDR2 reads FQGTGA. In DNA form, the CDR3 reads TGTGCCAGCAGCTTAATCCCCGCCGGTCTAGCGAATGAGCAGTTCTTC. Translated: CASSLIPAGLANEQFF.

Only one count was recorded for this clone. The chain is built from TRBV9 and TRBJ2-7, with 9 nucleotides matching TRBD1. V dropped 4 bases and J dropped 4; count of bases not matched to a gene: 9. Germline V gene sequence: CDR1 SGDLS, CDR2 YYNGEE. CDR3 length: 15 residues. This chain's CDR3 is CASSPRGQGSYEQYF. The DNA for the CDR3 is TGTGCCAGCAGCCCCCGGGGACAGGGATCATACGAGCAGTACTTC.

The CDR3 spells CASSYTTGTPYNEQFF. The CDR3 DNA reads as TGTGCCAGCAGTTACACTACCGGGACTCCTTACAATGAGCAGTTCTTC. This chain joins TRBV6-5 and TRBJ2-1; D is possibly TRBD2 (6 bases). Germline lookup yields CDR1 MNHEY and CDR2 SVGAGI. The CDR3 covers 16 residues. Between the trimmed V and J ends, which lost 2 bases and 4 bases, there was a span of 15 bases.

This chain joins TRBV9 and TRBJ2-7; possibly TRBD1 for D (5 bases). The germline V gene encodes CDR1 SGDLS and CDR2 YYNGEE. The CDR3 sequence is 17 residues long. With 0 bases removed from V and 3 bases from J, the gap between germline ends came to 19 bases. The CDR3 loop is CASSVGPLGQGNYEQYF. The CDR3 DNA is TGTGCCAGCAGCGTAGGCCCCCTGGGGCAGGGAAACTACGAGCAGTACTTC.

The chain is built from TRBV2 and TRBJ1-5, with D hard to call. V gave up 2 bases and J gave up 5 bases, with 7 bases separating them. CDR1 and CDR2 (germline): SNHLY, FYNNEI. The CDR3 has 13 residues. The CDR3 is CASSEWTDQPQHF. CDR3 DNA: TGTGCCAGCAGTGAATGGACGGATCAGCCCCAGCATTTT.

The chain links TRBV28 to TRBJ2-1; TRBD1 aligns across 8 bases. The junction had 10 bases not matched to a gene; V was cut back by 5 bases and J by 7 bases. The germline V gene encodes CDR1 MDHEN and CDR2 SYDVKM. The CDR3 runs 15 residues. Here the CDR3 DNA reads TGTGCCAGCAGTCCCAGGACAGGGTATAGGAATGAGCAGTTCTTC. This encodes CASSPRTGYRNEQFF.

The CDR3 protein is CASSPSYGSYNEQFF. CDR3 bases: TGTGCCAGCTCACCGTCCTACGGCTCCTACAATGAGCAGTTCTTC. This chain joins TRBV18 and TRBJ2-1, with D unclear. V lost 3 bases to trimming and J lost 0 bases, with 9 bases between them. Germline CDR1 is KGHSH and CDR2 is LQKENI. The CDR3 has 15 amino acids.

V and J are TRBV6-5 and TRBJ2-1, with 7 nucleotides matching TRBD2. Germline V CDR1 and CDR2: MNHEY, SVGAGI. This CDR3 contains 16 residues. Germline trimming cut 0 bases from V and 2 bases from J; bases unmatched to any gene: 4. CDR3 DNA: TGTGCCAGCAGTTACTCGGTGAGCGGGGCCTACAATGAGCAGTTCTTC. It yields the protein CASSYSVSGAYNEQFF.

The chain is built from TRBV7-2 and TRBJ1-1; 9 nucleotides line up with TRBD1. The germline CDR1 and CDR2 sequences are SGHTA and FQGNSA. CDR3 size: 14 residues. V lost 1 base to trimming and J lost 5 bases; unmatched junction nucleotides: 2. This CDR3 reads CASSLVGQGTEAFF. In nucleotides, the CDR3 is TGTGCCAGCAGCTTAGTCGGACAGGGGACTGAAGCTTTCTTT.

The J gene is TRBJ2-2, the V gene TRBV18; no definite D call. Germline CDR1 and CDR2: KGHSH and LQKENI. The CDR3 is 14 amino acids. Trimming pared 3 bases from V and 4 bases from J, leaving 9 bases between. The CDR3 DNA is TGTGCCAGCTCACCGGCACGGCCCACCGGGGAGCTGTTTTTT. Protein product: CASSPARPTGELFF.

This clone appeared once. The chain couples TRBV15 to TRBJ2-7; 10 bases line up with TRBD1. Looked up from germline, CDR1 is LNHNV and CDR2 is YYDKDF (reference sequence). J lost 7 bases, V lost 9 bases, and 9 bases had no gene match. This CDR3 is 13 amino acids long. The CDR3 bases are TGTGCCACAACAAGGGACAGGGGAAGGGAGCAGTACTTC. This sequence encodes CATTRDRGREQYF.

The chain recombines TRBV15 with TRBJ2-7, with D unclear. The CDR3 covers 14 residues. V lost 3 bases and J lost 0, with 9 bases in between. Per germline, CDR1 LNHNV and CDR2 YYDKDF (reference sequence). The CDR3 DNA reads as TGTGCCACCAGCAGCGTCCGGAGCTCCTACGAGCAGTACTTC. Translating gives CATSSVRSSYEQYF.

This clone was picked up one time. The chain's CDR3 is CASRDRGRVEKLFF. The CDR3, as DNA: TGTGCCAGCAGGGACAGGGGGCGCGTTGAAAAACTGTTTTTT. The chain links TRBV6-5 to TRBJ1-4; TRBD1 matches at 11 bases. Germline trimming cut 6 bases from V and 7 bases from J; bases unmatched to any gene: 4. CDR1 and CDR2 (germline): MNHEY, SVGAGI. The CDR3 covers 14 residues.

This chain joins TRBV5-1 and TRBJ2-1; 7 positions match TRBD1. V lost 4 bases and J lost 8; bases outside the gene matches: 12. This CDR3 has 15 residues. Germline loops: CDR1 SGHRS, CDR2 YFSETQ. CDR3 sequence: CASSRGQTLTDEQFF. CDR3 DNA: TGCGCCAGCAGCCGGGGACAGACACTGACGGATGAGCAGTTCTTC.

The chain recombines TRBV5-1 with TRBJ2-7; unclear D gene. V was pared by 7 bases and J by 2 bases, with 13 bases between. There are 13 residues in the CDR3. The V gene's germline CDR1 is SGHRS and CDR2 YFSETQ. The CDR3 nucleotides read TGCGCCAGCTACAACACAGATCCCTACGAGCAGTACTTC. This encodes CASYNTDPYEQYF.

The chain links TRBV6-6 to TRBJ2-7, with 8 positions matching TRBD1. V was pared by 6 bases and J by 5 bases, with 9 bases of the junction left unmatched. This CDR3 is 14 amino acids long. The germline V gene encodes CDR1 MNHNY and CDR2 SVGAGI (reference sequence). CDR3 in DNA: TGTGCCAGCAGGGCTGGACAGGGCGGGGACGAGCAGTACTTC. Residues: CASRAGQGGDEQYF.

In nucleotides, the CDR3 is TGTGCCAGCAATGAAAGCGGGCCCTCCTACGAGCAGTACTTC. Its protein product is CASNESGPSYEQYF. This chain uses TRBV28 with TRBJ2-5; D perhaps matches TRBD2 (6 bases). TRBJ2-7 explains the end of the DNA better; the J call may be wrong. Germline CDR1 and CDR2: MDHEN and SYDVKM. This CDR3 is built from 14 residues.

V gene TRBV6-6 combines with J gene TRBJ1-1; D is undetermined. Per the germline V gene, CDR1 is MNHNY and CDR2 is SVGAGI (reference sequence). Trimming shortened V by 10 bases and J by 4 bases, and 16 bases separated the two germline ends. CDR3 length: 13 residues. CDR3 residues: CAIGAAPFTEAFF. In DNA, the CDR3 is TGTGCCATAGGCGCGGCCCCTTTCACTGAAGCTTTCTTT.

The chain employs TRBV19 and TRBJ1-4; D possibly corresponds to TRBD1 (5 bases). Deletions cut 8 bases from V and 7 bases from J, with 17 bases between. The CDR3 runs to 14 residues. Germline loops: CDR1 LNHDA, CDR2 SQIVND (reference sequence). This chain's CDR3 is CASLGGENLEKLFF. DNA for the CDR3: TGTGCCAGTCTGGGGGGAGAGAATCTTGAAAAACTGTTTTTT. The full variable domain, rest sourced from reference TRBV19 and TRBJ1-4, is DGGITQSPKYLFRKEGQNVTLSCEQNLNHDAMYWYRQDPGQGLRLIYYSQIVNDFQKGDIAEGYSVSREKKESFPLTVTSAQKNPTAFYLCASLGGENLEKLFFGSGTQLSVL.

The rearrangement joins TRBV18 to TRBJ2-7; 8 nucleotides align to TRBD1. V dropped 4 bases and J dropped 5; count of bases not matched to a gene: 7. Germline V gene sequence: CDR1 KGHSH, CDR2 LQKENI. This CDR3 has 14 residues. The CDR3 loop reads CASSRSQGADEQYF. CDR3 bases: TGTGCCAGCTCACGTTCTCAGGGGGCCGACGAGCAGTACTTC. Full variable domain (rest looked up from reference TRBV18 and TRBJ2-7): NAGVMQNPRHLVRRRGQEARLRCSPMKGHSHVYWYRQLPEEGLKFMVYLQKENIIDESGMPKERFSAEFPKEGPSILRIQQVVRGDSAAYFCASSRSQGADEQYFGPGTRLTVT.

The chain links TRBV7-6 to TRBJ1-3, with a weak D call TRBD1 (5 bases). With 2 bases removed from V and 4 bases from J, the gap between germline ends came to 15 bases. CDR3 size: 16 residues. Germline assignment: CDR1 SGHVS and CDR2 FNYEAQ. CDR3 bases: TGTGCCAGCAGCTTATTGGGGGGTCGGGCCGGAAACACCATATATTTT. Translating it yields CASSLLGGRAGNTIYF.

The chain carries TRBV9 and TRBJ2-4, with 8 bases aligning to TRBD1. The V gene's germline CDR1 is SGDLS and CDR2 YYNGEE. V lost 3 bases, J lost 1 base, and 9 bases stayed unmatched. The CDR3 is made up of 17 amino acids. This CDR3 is CASSAGQGLVAKNIQYF. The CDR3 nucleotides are TGTGCCAGCAGCGCCGGACAGGGCTTAGTTGCCAAAAACATTCAGTACTTC.

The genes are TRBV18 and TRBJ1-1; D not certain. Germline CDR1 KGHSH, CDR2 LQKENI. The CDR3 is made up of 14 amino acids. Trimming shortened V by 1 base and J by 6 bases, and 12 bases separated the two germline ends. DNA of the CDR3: TGTGCCAGCTCACCACTCAGCTCGAAGGCTGAAGCTTTCTTT. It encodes CASSPLSSKAEAFF.

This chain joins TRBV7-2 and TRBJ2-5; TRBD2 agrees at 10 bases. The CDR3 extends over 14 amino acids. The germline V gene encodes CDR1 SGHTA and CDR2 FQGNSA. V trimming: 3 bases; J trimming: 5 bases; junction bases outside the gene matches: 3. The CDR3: CASSFLAGDETQYF. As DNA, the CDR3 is TGTGCCAGCAGCTTCCTAGCGGGAGACGAGACCCAGTACTTC.

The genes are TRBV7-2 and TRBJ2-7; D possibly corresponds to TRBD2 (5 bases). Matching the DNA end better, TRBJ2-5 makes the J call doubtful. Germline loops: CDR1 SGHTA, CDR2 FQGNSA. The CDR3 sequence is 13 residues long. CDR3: CASSLRGLETQYF. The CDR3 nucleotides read TGTGCCAGCAGCTTACGAGGGCTAGAGACCCAGTACTTC.

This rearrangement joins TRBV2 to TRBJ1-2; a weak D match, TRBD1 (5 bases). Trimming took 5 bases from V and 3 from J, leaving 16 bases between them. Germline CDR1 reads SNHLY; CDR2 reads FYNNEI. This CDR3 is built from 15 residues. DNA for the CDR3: TGTGCCAGCAGTAGGGGCCCAGGGCCAGACTATGGCTACACCTTC. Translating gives CASSRGPGPDYGYTF.